This record covers a single T cell receptor beta chain. Its antigen target is currently unknown. Per-base qualities were not stored, and no clone one base away is much larger. The germline V gene (reference sequence) supplies CDR1 LNHDA and CDR2 SQIVND. The CDR3 holds 14 amino acids from the cysteine to the phenylalanine. Of the read, only the CDR3 DNA is kept; its 42 bases are in frame from base 1. A distance of 13 bases separates the germline ends of V and J, which lose 11 bases and 0 bases respectively. The data were obtained in a study of blood T cell repertoires in COVID-19 (dated by TCRdb to 2018 to 2020). About the study as a whole: Samples from collaborators originated in the United States, Italy and Spain and spanned both the acute and convalescent phases of COVID-19. The material from the prospective study consisted of cDNA or gDNA derived from T cells, B-cell-depleted T cells, or PBMCs. Subjects who had been exposed to COVID-19, were actively infected with it, or had recovered from it provided the deeply sampled blood TCRbeta repertoires that made up the dataset. The repertoires were made available in a free public database intended to serve as a resource for research on the immune response to SARS-CoV-2. Samples came from the ongoing ImmuneRACE study (first 160 participants) plus 1,254 subjects from 6 global collaborators. A de-identified subject ID, COVID-19 status, age in years and sex were almost always included in the sample metadata. Where available, HLA class I and class II types were taken from metadata supplied by the sample provider and were not determined by assay-based typing.

Samples from volunteer blood donors who had recovered from COVID-19 were contributed by a second Seattle source. Whole blood was collected in K2EDTA tubes by collaborating institutions according to the institutions' own protocols. Collaborator samples were shipped for TCRbeta analysis as frozen whole blood, isolated PBMCs, or DNA extracted from either sample type. The paper as a whole reports these results and caveats: Clinical and demographic metadata were provided uncurated, with the amount varying by source and participant.

TCRbeta CDR3 regions were amplified from genomic DNA by means of the immunoSEQ Assay, a bias-controlled multiplex PCR. The original pipeline was this. Within the assay, amplification of reference gene primers was used to estimate how many nucleated cells each sample contained. To quantify the absolute abundance of each unique TCRbeta CDR3 rearrangement, sequence reads were collapsed and filtered. For each sample, productive Simpson clonality was calculated as the square root of Simpson's diversity index over productive rearrangements. Imported from immuneACCESS, the table was reduced by TCRdb to in-frame sequences with V and J called. These copies leave out some clones; in studies compared against another copy, an unresolved V gene accounts for under half, and the cause of the remainder is not known. V and J calls plus clone size are reproduced from that table; the DNA served to infer D and trimming. The sample table shows 300,000 or so clones, and around 87% are seen once. The ten top clones hold about 7.8% of the sample.

The rearranged segments are TRBV19 and TRBJ2-2; 6 matching bases give a weak D call of TRBD1. This sequence originates from a woman aged 45-65 years who had recovered from COVID-19. The specimen was peripheral blood. The base sequence is TGTGCCTCCACCGGGACATCGAACACCGGGGAGCTGTTTTTT. This encodes CASTGTSNTGELFF.